The T cell receptor (beta chain) described here comes from a study of T cell responses to AZD1222 COVID-19 vaccine. A remark on this clone: Its target is unknown.

Overall study results and limits: Donors were mostly white British, more females; clonal diversity possibly underestimated.

Clones were read by immunoSEQ multiplex PCR, and TCRdb kept only the in-frame ones, dropping some. Among over 100,000 clones listed, 90% to 95% were seen once. This TCR was recovered from an adult in good health. The specimen comprised peripheral blood, sampled on day 0 of AZD1222 vaccination.

Here the CDR3 DNA reads TGTGCCAGCAGCTTAAACAGCAATCAGCCCCAGCATTTT. Translation: CASSLNSNQPQHF. The rearrangement joins TRBV7-3 to TRBJ1-5; unclear D gene. From germline, CDR1 is SGHTA and CDR2 FQGTGA. The CDR3 contains 13 residues. V lost 1 base, J lost 1 base, and 2 bases lay in between.